These 10 T cell receptor beta chains were sequenced from one sample in a study of PD-1 blockade in mismatch repair-deficient tumors. TCRdb keeps only in-frame clones here, not all; method: immunoSEQ multiplex PCR. The sample yields about 100,000 clones, about four fifths seen once. This specimen consisted of peripheral blood, obtained roughly 36 weeks after starting pembrolizumab. These TCRs come from an adult with mismatch repair-deficient cancer.

The chain links TRBV4-3 to TRBJ2-7, with D perhaps TRBD1 or TRBD2 (5 bases each). Germline loops: CDR1 LGHNA, CDR2 YSLEER. V shed 1 base and J shed 2 bases, with 12 bases lying between them. CDR3 length: 15 residues. CDR3 region: CASSQGLGPTYEQYF. The CDR3 DNA reads TGCGCCAGCAGCCAAGGTCTGGGACCCACCTACGAGCAGTACTTC.

The chain uses TRBV13 and TRBJ1-1; possible D gene TRBD1, 6 bases. The V and J ends lost 6 bases and 4 bases respectively, with 15 bases between them. Germline V gene data show CDR1 as PRHDT and CDR2 as FYEKMQ (reference sequence). This CDR3 region has 14 residues. CDR3 bases: TGTGCCAGCAGTCCCAACAGGGTGAGCACTGAAGCTTTCTTT. This translates into CASSPNRVSTEAFF.

The chain links TRBV7-3 to TRBJ2-3; D ambiguous. V was shortened by 2 bases and J by 2 bases, with 5 bases between the two germline ends. This CDR3 spans 13 amino acids. Germline CDR1 SGHTA, CDR2 FQGTGA. CDR3 loop: CASSLPATDTQYF. The CDR3 DNA is TGTGCCAGCAGCTTACCCGCCACAGATACGCAGTATTTT.

The V and J genes are TRBV2 and TRBJ2-7; no reliable D call. V shed 3 bases and J shed 1 base, with 7 bases lying between them. The CDR3 spans 13 residues. Germline lookup yields CDR1 SNHLY and CDR2 FYNNEI. Here the CDR3 DNA reads TGTGCCAGCAGTGACAGGTCATCCTACGAGCAGTACTTC. Its translation: CASSDRSSYEQYF.

In this sample, this clone turned up once. The V gene is TRBV7-9, the J gene TRBJ2-1, with 10 bases matching TRBD2. Germline loops: CDR1 SEHNR, CDR2 FQNEAQ (reference sequence). The CDR3 is 18 residues long. V shed 1 base, J shed 3 bases, and the junction held 9 bases outside the gene matches. The CDR3 reads CASSLVYASGSSYNEQFF. CDR3 coding DNA: TGTGCCAGCAGCTTAGTTTACGCTAGCGGGAGTAGCTACAATGAGCAGTTCTTC.

This sequence joins TRBV10-3 and TRBJ2-3, with a tentative D call TRBD2 (5 bases). This CDR3 is 10 amino acids long. V was pared by 10 bases and J by 6 bases, with 8 bases between. CDR1 and CDR2 (germline): ENHRY, SYGVKD. DNA for the CDR3: TGTGCCACCGAGGGCGATACGCAGTATTTT. It translates to CATEGDTQYF.

This chain connects TRBV5-4 to TRBJ1-3, with TRBD1 matching 8 bases. V shed 4 bases and J 8 bases; nucleotides not matched to a gene: 11. Germline V lookup: CDR1 SGHNT, CDR2 YYREEE (reference sequence). CDR3 size: 15 residues. CDR3 amino acids: CASSIGQGRGYTIYF. The DNA of the CDR3 is TGTGCCAGCAGCATCGGACAGGGTCGAGGTTACACCATATATTTT. Looking up the rest from reference TRBV5-4 and TRBJ1-3 gives the full variable domain: ETGVTQSPTHLIKTRGQQVTLRCSSQSGHNTVSWYQQALGQGPQFIFQYYREEENGRGNFPPRFSGLQFPNYSSELNVNALELDDSALYLCASSIGQGRGYTIYFGEGSWLTVV.

This chain uses TRBV9 with TRBJ1-2; D remains ambiguous. The CDR3 contains 14 residues. Trimming cost V 3 bases and J 8 bases, with 17 bases left between them. The germline V gene encodes CDR1 SGDLS and CDR2 YYNGEE. As DNA, the CDR3 is TGTGCCAGCAGCGAATTCGGAGTCGGTCGGGGCTACACCTTC. Protein sequence: CASSEFGVGRGYTF.

On this clone itself: In the same sample, other DNA sequences code for this CDR3. The genes are TRBV10-3 and TRBJ1-2, with D perhaps TRBD1 (5 bases). V was shortened by 2 bases and J by 4 bases, with 11 bases between the two germline ends. This CDR3 has 14 residues. From germline, CDR1 is ENHRY and CDR2 SYGVKD. The chain's CDR3 is CAISEQGEVYGYTF. The CDR3 region has the DNA TGTGCCATCAGTGAGCAAGGGGAGGTCTATGGCTACACCTTC.

This clone was seen only a few times. The chain couples TRBV2 to TRBJ1-2; a possible D gene is TRBD1 (5 bases). The ends were cut back, 6 bases at V and 4 bases at J, with 15 bases in the middle. The CDR3 is 14 amino acids. Germline V gene sequence: CDR1 SNHLY, CDR2 FYNNEI. The CDR3 loop reads CASSVDMGGYGYTF. CDR3 nucleotides: TGTGCCAGCAGCGTGGACATGGGGGGCTATGGCTACACCTTC.